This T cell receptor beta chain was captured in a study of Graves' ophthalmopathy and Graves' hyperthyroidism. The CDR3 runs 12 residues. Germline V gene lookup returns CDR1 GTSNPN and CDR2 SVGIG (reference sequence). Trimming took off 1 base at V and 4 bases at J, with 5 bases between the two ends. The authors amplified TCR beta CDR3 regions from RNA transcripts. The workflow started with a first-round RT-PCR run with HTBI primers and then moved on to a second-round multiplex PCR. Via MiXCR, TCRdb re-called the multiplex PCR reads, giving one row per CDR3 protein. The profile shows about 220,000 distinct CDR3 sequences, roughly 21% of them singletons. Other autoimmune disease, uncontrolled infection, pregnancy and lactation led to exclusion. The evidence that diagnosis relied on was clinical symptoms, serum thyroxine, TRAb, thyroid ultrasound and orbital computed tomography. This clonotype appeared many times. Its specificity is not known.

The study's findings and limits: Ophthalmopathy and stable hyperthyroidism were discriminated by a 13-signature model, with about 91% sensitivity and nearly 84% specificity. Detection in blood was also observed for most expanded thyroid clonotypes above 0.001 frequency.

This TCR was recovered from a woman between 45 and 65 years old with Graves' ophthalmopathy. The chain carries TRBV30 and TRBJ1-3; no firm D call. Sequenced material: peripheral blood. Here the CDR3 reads CAWSAQGNTIYF. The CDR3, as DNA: TGTGCCTGGAGTGCTCAAGGAAACACCATATATTTT.